The following is a T cell receptor (beta chain) sequence with its context. Its target is not known. These data are taken from a study of cytomegalovirus exposure and HLA in healthy donors. This CDR3 has 14 residues. Germline V CDR1 and CDR2: LGHNA, YNFKEQ. V shed 0 bases and J shed 1 base, with 7 bases lying between them. The study's findings and limits: The majority of TCR sequences were rare, yet some public TCRs appeared in many donors. Researchers catalogued 160 or so TCR beta chains as cytomegalovirus-associated. Cytomegalovirus status was reportedly diagnosed by the classifier with high specificity and sensitivity.

Produced via immunoSEQ multiplex PCR; TCRdb's table is partial and in-frame only. The sample consists of 200,000 or so clones, 84% of them appearing once. The receptor's source is a woman in her 30s in good health and CMV-seropositive. The rearrangement uses TRBV4-2 and TRBJ2-7; D call uncertain. Sequencing was carried out using PBMCs. CDR3 nucleotides: TGTGCCAGCAGCCAAGATCCCGGTTCCTACGAGCAGTACTTC. It translates to CASSQDPGSYEQYF.